The clone carrying this TCR beta chain was counted between two and nine times. Antigen: not known. Amplification used 60 Vbeta primers and 13 Jbeta primers. TCRdb's copy holds only in-frame clones and misses some; the assay was immunoSEQ multiplex PCR. This sample has 150,000 or so clones, with roughly 80% found just once. The sample originates from a study of cytomegalovirus exposure and HLA in healthy donors. Overall study findings and caveats: Segments of the TCR beta V type were, in most cases, productive about 90% or about 30% of the time in an earlier analysis. Most TCR sequences showed up rarely, but some public TCRs showed up in many donors.

The CDR3 runs 13 residues. With 6 bases clipped from V and 5 bases from J, the junction kept 5 bases outside the gene matches. Germline V gene sequence: CDR1 MDHEN, CDR2 SYDVKM. The chain couples TRBV28 to TRBJ2-7; 9 positions match TRBD1. The TCR was taken from a middle-aged woman in good health and CMV-seronegative. The specimen sequenced was PBMCs. DNA for the CDR3: TGTGCCAGCAGCGGACAGGGGTTGGACGAGCAGTACTTC. It encodes CASSGQGLDEQYF.